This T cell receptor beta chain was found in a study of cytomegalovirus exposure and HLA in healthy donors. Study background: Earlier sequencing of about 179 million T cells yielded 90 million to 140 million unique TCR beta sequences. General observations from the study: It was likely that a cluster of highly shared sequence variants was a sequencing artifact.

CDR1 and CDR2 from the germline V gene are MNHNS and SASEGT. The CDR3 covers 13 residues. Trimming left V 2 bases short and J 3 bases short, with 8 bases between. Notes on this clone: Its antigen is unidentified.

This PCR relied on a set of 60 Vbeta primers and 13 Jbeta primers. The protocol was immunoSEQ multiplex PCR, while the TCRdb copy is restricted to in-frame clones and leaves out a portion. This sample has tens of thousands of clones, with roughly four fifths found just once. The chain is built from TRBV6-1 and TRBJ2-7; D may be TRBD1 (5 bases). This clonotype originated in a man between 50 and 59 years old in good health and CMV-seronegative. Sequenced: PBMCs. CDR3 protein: CASSEYRNYEQYF. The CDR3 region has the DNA TGTGCCAGCAGTGAATACAGGAACTACGAGCAGTACTTC.